This is a list of T cell receptor beta chains from one sample in a study of blood T cell repertoires in COVID-19. Repertoires were generated with immunoSEQ multiplex PCR, while TCRdb's copy carries only in-frame clones and drops some. Among 400,000 to 550,000 clones listed, around 89% were seen once. The source material was peripheral blood. All receptors come from a woman in her 30s with acute or convalescent COVID-19. Both conserved end residues are part of each CDR3. The order of the fields is D gene, V gene, J gene, clone size, CDR3 DNA, CDR3 protein. The D gene is left open where the match is weak. The size field is filled for only some rows; it gives once, few, many or a size class.

>-|TRBV4-1|TRBJ1-6|once
TGCGCCAGCAGCCGAGGCTCCTATAATTCACCCCTCCACTTT
CASSRGSYNSPLHF
>TRBD1|TRBV30|TRBJ1-2|-
TGTGCCTGGAGTGTGGGACAGGGGGCGCGTGGCTACACCTTC
CAWSVGQGARGYTF
>-|TRBV7-3|TRBJ2-1|once
TGTGCCAGCAGCTTAAGAGGCGGGCTCTCCTACAATGAGCAGTTCTTC
CASSLRGGLSYNEQFF
>TRBD2|TRBV7-2|TRBJ2-7|-
TGTGCCAGCAGCTTCCGAGCGGGGGAATTCTACGAGCAGTACTTC
CASSFRAGEFYEQYF
>TRBD2|TRBV9|TRBJ2-2|-
TGTGCCAGCAGCGCGAGATGGGGACTAGATGCCACCGGGGAGCTGTTTTTT
CASSARWGLDATGELFF
>TRBD1|TRBV10-3|TRBJ2-5|-
TGTGCCATCAGCCGGGACAGGGGAAGGGAGACCCAGTACTTC
CAISRDRGRETQYF
>TRBD2|TRBV29-1|TRBJ2-3|-
TGCAGCGTTGCCCGGACTAGCGGGGGGCGCACAGATACGCAGTATTTT
CSVARTSGGRTDTQYF
>TRBD2|TRBV24-1|TRBJ2-7|-
TGTGCCACCAGTGCCAGGACTAGCGGGGTCGCCTACGAGCAGTACTTC
CATSARTSGVAYEQYF
>TRBD1|TRBV6-5|TRBJ1-2|-
TGTGCCAGCAGTTACTCGGCGGACAGGCGCGATGGCTACACCTTC
CASSYSADRRDGYTF
>-|TRBV5-1|TRBJ2-6|once
TGCGCCAGCAGCTTGCCCACTGCCGGGGCCAACGTCCTGACTTTC
CASSLPTAGANVLTF
>TRBD1|TRBV19|TRBJ1-4|-
TGTGCCAGTAGGCCAGAACTGGCAGGGGGCTTATCGACTCATGAAAAACTGTTTTTT
CASRPELAGGLSTHEKLFF
>-|TRBV7-6|TRBJ2-3|-
TGTGCCAGCAGCTTTCGTGCAGGAGGTGTATCAGATACGCAGTATTTT
CASSFRAGGVSDTQYF
>-|TRBV7-2|TRBJ1-4|-
TGTGCCAGCAGCCCAGACAGAGAGTTGTTTTTT
CASSPDRELFF
>TRBD2|TRBV9|TRBJ2-3|-
TGTGCCAGCAGCGGAGGGACTAGCGGGGTGACAGATACGCAGTATTTT
CASSGGTSGVTDTQYF
>TRBD1|TRBV29-1|TRBJ2-5|-
TGCAGCGTGAGCGGGGACAGGGGGAGGGAGACCCAGTACTTC
CSVSGDRGRETQYF
>-|TRBV4-1|TRBJ1-1|once
TGCGCCAGCAGCCCCGGACAAATCACTGAAGCTTTCTTT
CASSPGQITEAFF
>-|TRBV19|TRBJ1-2|-
TGTGCCAGTAAGGAGAAGGTTGGCGTCGCTAACTATGGCTACACCTTC
CASKEKVGVANYGYTF
>TRBD2|TRBV27|TRBJ2-5|-
TGTGCCAGCAGTATCGGGGGGGCCAGTCGGGAGACCCAGTACTTC
CASSIGGASRETQYF
>-|TRBV12-3/TRBV12-4|TRBJ1-1|-
TGTGCCAGCAGTTTTTCAGAGAACACTGAAGCTTTCTTT
CASSFSENTEAFF
>TRBD2|TRBV3-1/TRBV3-2|TRBJ2-3|-
TGTGCCAGCAGCCACTCTATAGCGGGGGGGCCCGGTACGCAGTATTTT
CASSHSIAGGPGTQYF
>-|TRBV18|TRBJ2-1|once
TGTGCCAGCTCACCACCGAGAGCTAGATCCCCCGCCTACAATGAGCAGTTCTTC
CASSPPRARSPAYNEQFF
>-|TRBV7-9|TRBJ2-1|few
TGTGCCAGCAGCTTAGCCAGGGGTTACAATGAGCAGTTCTTC
CASSLARGYNEQFF
>-|TRBV28|TRBJ1-2|-
TGTGCCAGCAGTTTATCTATAAGTGGAGGATATGGCTACACCTTC
CASSLSISGGYGYTF
>TRBD2|TRBV20-1|TRBJ2-1|-
TGCAGTGCTAGTCCCAGCGGGGGGGACAATGAGCAGTTCTTC
CSASPSGGDNEQFF
>TRBD1|TRBV10-3|TRBJ2-7|-
TGTGCCTTCGGGACAGTCTCCTACGAGCAGTACTTC
CAFGTVSYEQYF
>-|TRBV19|TRBJ2-7|once
TGTGCCAGTATGGGGGCGGGCACCGAGCAGTACTTC
CASMGAGTEQYF